Listed below are T cell receptor beta chains from one sample, sequenced in a study of CD8+ T cells in alopecia areata. Libraries were prepared by immunoSEQ multiplex PCR; TCRdb keeps only in-frame clonotypes and omits some of them. The sample lists under 300,000 clones, about 68% occurring once. The sample consisted of CD4+ T cells sorted from blood, taken at week 0. The receptors shown here come from a human donor with alopecia areata. The CDR3 runs from the conserved cysteine through the conserved F or W. Each record gives: V gene, D gene, J gene, clone size, CDR3 protein, CDR3 DNA. D genes are given only for firm matches. For some rows the clone size is stated as once, few or many, or as a class when expanded; others skip it.

TRBV5-1	-	TRBJ2-5	few	CASSLSQGRGETQYF	TGCGCCAGCAGCTTGAGCCAGGGTAGAGGGGAGACCCAGTACTTC
TRBV5-1	-	TRBJ2-1	-	CASSFSSGTYNEQFF	TGCGCCAGCAGCTTCTCCAGCGGAACCTACAATGAGCAGTTCTTC
TRBV7-2	-	TRBJ2-5	-	CASSRQETQYF	TGTGCCAGCAGCCGCCAAGAGACCCAGTACTTC
TRBV29-1	TRBD1	TRBJ1-1	-	CSVVGQVITEAFF	TGCAGCGTTGTGGGACAGGTGATCACTGAAGCTTTCTTT
TRBV7-3	-	TRBJ2-5	few	CASSLELQETQYF	TGTGCCAGCAGCTTAGAGCTGCAAGAGACCCAGTACTTC
TRBV2	-	TRBJ2-4	-	CASRSIRGKNIQYF	TGTGCCAGCCGATCGATTAGGGGAAAAAACATTCAGTACTTC
TRBV5-6	-	TRBJ2-4	-	CASSLRMEGFRNIQYF	TGTGCCAGCAGCTTGAGGATGGAGGGATTCCGGAACATTCAGTACTTC
TRBV7-2	TRBD1	TRBJ1-2	-	CASSLGGTGRAYGYTF	TGTGCCAGCAGCTTAGGAGGGACAGGGAGGGCCTATGGCTACACCTTC
TRBV11-1	-	TRBJ2-1	-	CATQLAERNEQFF	TGTGCCACCCAGCTAGCCGAGCGGAATGAGCAGTTCTTC
TRBV10-3	-	TRBJ1-4	-	CAIRINEGEKLFF	TGTGCCATCAGGATCAATGAGGGGGAAAAACTGTTTTTT
TRBV6-1	-	TRBJ1-2	-	CASSRSYGYTF	TGTGCCAGCAGCCGGTCTTATGGCTACACCTTC
TRBV7-9	-	TRBJ1-2	medium-sized	CASSLGTDYGYTF	TGTGCCAGCAGCTTAGGGACAGATTATGGCTACACCTTC
TRBV29-1	-	TRBJ1-1	-	CSVEEGRGRSEAFF	TGCAGCGTTGAAGAGGGCAGGGGAAGGTCTGAAGCTTTCTTT
TRBV9	TRBD1	TRBJ2-7	-	CASSLTGGDYEQYF	TGTGCCAGCAGCTTGACAGGGGGGGACTACGAGCAGTACTTC
TRBV6-5	-	TRBJ1-1	-	CASTNRGEAFF	TGTGCCAGCACGAATCGGGGTGAAGCTTTCTTT
TRBV2	-	TRBJ1-5	-	CASKRDPIGNQPQHF	TGTGCCAGCAAAAGGGACCCGATAGGAAATCAGCCCCAGCATTTT
TRBV9	TRBD1	TRBJ1-2	-	CASSPRSGQGYGYTF	TGTGCCAGCAGCCCCCGGTCGGGACAGGGCTATGGCTACACCTTC
TRBV9	-	TRBJ1-4	-	CASSVGMDIDEKLFF	TGTGCCAGCAGCGTAGGAATGGATATAGACGAAAAACTGTTTTTT
TRBV9	-	TRBJ1-1	-	CASSVGIDSAEAFF	TGTGCCAGCAGCGTAGGTATAGACAGCGCCGAAGCTTTCTTT
TRBV6-5	-	TRBJ2-3	-	CASRRRITDTQYF	TGTGCCAGCAGAAGACGGATCACAGATACGCAGTATTTT
TRBV5-1	TRBD1	TRBJ2-5	few	CASSLRGGAEETQYF	TGCGCCAGCAGCTTGAGAGGGGGCGCAGAAGAGACCCAGTACTTC
TRBV7-2	TRBD2	TRBJ2-1	-	CASSLVGGGYNEQFF	TGTGCCAGCAGCTTAGTGGGCGGGGGCTACAATGAGCAGTTCTTC
TRBV18	-	TRBJ2-1	-	CASSPFAGPVHEQFF	TGTGCCAGCTCACCATTTGCGGGGCCAGTACATGAGCAGTTCTTC
TRBV5-4	-	TRBJ2-1	-	CASSLIGEGEQFF	TGTGCCAGCAGCTTGATAGGGGAAGGTGAGCAGTTCTTC
TRBV2	-	TRBJ1-5	-	CASSERSEAQHF	TGTGCCAGCAGTGAAAGAAGTGAAGCCCAGCATTTT
TRBV6-6	-	TRBJ1-6	-	CASSYGDNSPLHF	TGTGCCAGCAGTTACGGAGATAATTCACCCCTCCACTTT
TRBV2	-	TRBJ2-3	-	CASTGGTRTDTQYF	TGTGCCAGCACAGGGGGGACGCGCACAGATACGCAGTATTTT
TRBV30	-	TRBJ2-1	few	CAWSYKHPTYNEQFF	TGTGCCTGGAGTTATAAACATCCGACCTACAATGAGCAGTTCTTC
TRBV29-1	-	TRBJ2-3	-	CSVEEVEPGTDTQYF	TGCAGCGTTGAAGAAGTGGAGCCTGGCACAGATACGCAGTATTTT
TRBV29-1	-	TRBJ1-3	-	CSVDLLGSGNTIYF	TGCAGCGTTGACCTCCTGGGTTCTGGAAACACCATATATTTT
TRBV27	-	TRBJ2-5	-	CASGLEPRGRVPQYF	TGTGCCAGCGGCTTAGAACCTCGGGGTAGGGTACCCCAGTACTTC
TRBV29-1	-	TRBJ2-4	-	CSVGGSSAKNIQYF	TGCAGCGTTGGAGGTTCTTCGGCCAAAAACATTCAGTACTTC
TRBV29-1	-	TRBJ1-2	-	CSVRPAYGYTF	TGCAGCGTGCGGCCAGCCTATGGCTACACCTTC
TRBV30	TRBD2	TRBJ2-3	-	CAWSAGGGRTDTQYF	TGTGCCTGGAGTGCCGGGGGGGGTCGCACAGATACGCAGTATTTT
TRBV29-1	-	TRBJ2-5	few	CSVSRIQETQYF	TGCAGCGTTAGCCGGATCCAAGAGACCCAGTACTTC
TRBV6-5	-	TRBJ2-3	-	CASSYSGSDTDTQYF	TGTGCCAGCAGTTACTCCGGGTCTGACACAGATACGCAGTATTTT
TRBV29-1	TRBD2	TRBJ2-1	few	CSVLGTSADNEQFF	TGCAGCGTTTTGGGGACTAGCGCCGACAATGAGCAGTTCTTC
TRBV30	-	TRBJ1-1	once	CAWSTVQAWSTEAFF	TGTGCCTGGAGTACCGTACAGGCCTGGAGCACTGAAGCTTTCTTT
TRBV10-2	TRBD2	TRBJ2-3	-	CASSFSGGALDTQYF	TGCGCCAGCAGTTTTAGCGGGGGGGCCTTGGATACGCAGTATTTT
TRBV29-1	-	TRBJ1-2	-	CSVDDDHAWYGYTF	TGCAGCGTTGATGACGATCACGCCTGGTATGGCTACACCTTC
TRBV25-1	-	TRBJ2-7	-	CASTGLFEQYF	TGTGCCAGTACGGGACTGTTCGAGCAGTACTTC
TRBV30	TRBD1	TRBJ2-4	-	CAWTGGKNIQYF	TGTGCCTGGACAGGGGGAAAAAACATTCAGTACTTC
TRBV30	-	TRBJ1-2	once	CAWYGTYGYTF	TGTGCCTGGTACGGGACCTATGGCTACACCTTC
TRBV7-2	-	TRBJ1-5	-	CASSRWTDQPQHF	TGTGCCAGCAGCCGCTGGACAGATCAGCCCCAGCATTTT
TRBV11-1	-	TRBJ2-7	-	CASSLPAGEQYF	TGTGCCAGCAGCCTCCCGGCTGGGGAGCAGTACTTC
TRBV18	-	TRBJ2-3	-	CASSPEGYTQYF	TGTGCCAGCTCACCAGAAGGATATACGCAGTATTTT
TRBV6-5	-	TRBJ1-1	-	CASSAPDREAFF	TGTGCCAGCAGTGCCCCCGACAGGGAAGCTTTCTTT
TRBV29-1	-	TRBJ1-4	-	CSARRQSDEKLFF	TGCAGCGCCCGACGGCAATCGGATGAAAAACTGTTTTTT